Included here is one T cell receptor beta chain sequence, with context. The sample comes from a study of blood T cell repertoires in COVID-19. Study-level information: COVID-19 samples collected from the United States, Italy and Spain covered acute and convalescent phases. Sources were T cells, B-cell-depleted T cells, or PBMCs; the material itself was cDNA or gDNA.

CDR1 SGHRS and CDR2 YFSETQ come from the germline V gene. There are 18 residues in the CDR3. J was trimmed by 5 bases and V by 6 bases; bases with no gene match: 14. In the original processing: Estimation of nucleated cell counts was performed using reference gene primer amplification. Measured with immunoSEQ multiplex PCR; TCRdb has only the in-frame clones, and not every one. That table furnishes V, J and clone size, whereas the DNA furnished D and trimming. This table has 200,000 to 250,000 clones, approximately 90% appearing once. V gene TRBV5-1 combines with J gene TRBJ2-2, with 12 bases aligning to TRBD2. The clonotype comes from a man between 70 and 80 years old with acute or convalescent COVID-19. Sequenced: peripheral blood. The CDR3 DNA is TGCGCCAGCACCCCACTAGCGGGAGGTGTCTCGGGGACCGGGGAGCTGTTTTTT. Encoded protein: CASTPLAGGVSGTGELFF. Full variable domain (rest looked up from reference TRBV5-1 and TRBJ2-2): KAGVTQTPRYLIKTRGQQVTLSCSPISGHRSVSWYQQTPGQGLQFLFEYFSETQRNKGNFPGRFSGRQFSNSRSEMNVSTLELGDSALYLCASTPLAGGVSGTGELFFGEGSRLTVL.